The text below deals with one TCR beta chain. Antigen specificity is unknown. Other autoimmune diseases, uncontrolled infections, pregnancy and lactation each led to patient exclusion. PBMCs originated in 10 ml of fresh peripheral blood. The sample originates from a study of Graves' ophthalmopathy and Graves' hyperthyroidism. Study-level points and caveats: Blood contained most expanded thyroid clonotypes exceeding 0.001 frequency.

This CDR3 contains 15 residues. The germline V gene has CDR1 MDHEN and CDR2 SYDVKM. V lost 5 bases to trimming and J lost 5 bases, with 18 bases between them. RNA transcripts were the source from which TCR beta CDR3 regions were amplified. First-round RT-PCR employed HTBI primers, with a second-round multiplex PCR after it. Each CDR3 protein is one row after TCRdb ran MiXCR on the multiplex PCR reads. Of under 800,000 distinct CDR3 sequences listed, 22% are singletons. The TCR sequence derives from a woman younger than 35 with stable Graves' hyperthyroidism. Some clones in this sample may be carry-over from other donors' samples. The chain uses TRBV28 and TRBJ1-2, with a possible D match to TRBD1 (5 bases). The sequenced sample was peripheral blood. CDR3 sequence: CASSPPIGAGYGYTF. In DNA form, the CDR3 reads TGTGCCAGCAGTCCACCGATTGGGGCAGGGTATGGCTACACCTTC.